The next 10 T cell receptor beta chains were all read from a single sample in a study of T cell responses to AZD1222 COVID-19 vaccine. Method: immunoSEQ multiplex PCR; TCRdb's copy keeps in-frame clones and lacks some. The sample lists approximately 130,000 clones, roughly 91% seen once, with 25% to 30% in the top ten. Source: peripheral blood, taken on day 0 of AZD1222 vaccination. The receptors derive from an adult in good health.

The chain links TRBV6-5 to TRBJ2-2, with D possibly being TRBD1 or TRBD2 (6 bases each). CDR1 is MNHEY, CDR2 SVGAGI, per germline. There are 13 residues in the CDR3. Trimming left V 7 bases short and J 6 bases short, with 12 bases between. CDR3 DNA sequence: TGTGCCAGCACCCAACGGGGGCCCGGGGAGCTGTTTTTT. It translates to CASTQRGPGELFF.

The chain has TRBV7-2 and TRBJ2-3; tentatively, D is TRBD2 (5 bases). The CDR3 is made up of 14 amino acids. V lost 4 bases and J 3 bases, leaving 11 bases between the germline ends. Germline V gene lookup returns CDR1 SGHTA and CDR2 FQGNSA. The CDR3 sequence: CASSSSEETDTQYF. The CDR3 DNA reads as TGTGCCAGCAGCTCGTCGGAGGAGACAGATACGCAGTATTTT.

Regarding this clone: The conserved phenylalanine or tryptophan normally closing the CDR3 is absent here, so this likely arose from a read error. No DNA is shown, since the ends of the CDR3 on it are uncertain; the CDR3 is the one TCRdb lists. The chain recombines TRBV20-1 with TRBJ1-2; TRBD1 reflects the table's D call only, with no check against the DNA. The CDR3 adds up to 11 amino acids, both ends counted. Germline V gene lookup returns CDR1 DFQATT and CDR2 SNEGSKA (reference sequence). CDR3 amino acids: CSARDRQEFLV.

V usage is TRBV12-3 or TRBV12-4 and J usage is TRBJ1-4; tentatively, D is TRBD1 (5 bases). The V gene lost 5 bases and the J gene lost 8 bases, with 12 bases spanning the gap. This CDR3 is built from 13 residues. The chain's CDR3 is CASSTQGGEKLFF. The CDR3 bases are TGTGCCAGCAGTACTCAGGGAGGGGAAAAACTGTTTTTT.

J is TRBJ1-5 and V is TRBV7-9, with D hard to call. Deletions cut 1 base from V and 8 bases from J, with 6 bases between. Looked up from germline, CDR1 is SEHNR and CDR2 is FQNEAQ (reference sequence). The CDR3 is 12 amino acids. CDR3 loop: CASSLVSEPQHF. The DNA of the CDR3 is TGTGCCAGCAGCTTAGTGTCGGAGCCCCAGCATTTT.

The rearrangement joins TRBV5-1 to TRBJ1-6; no definite D call. The length of the CDR3 is 15 residues. Germline values: CDR1 SGHRS, CDR2 YFSETQ. The V gene lost 4 bases and the J gene lost 6 bases, with 14 bases spanning the gap. This CDR3 is CASSPSGVTNSPLHF. Here the CDR3 DNA reads TGCGCCAGCAGCCCCTCCGGGGTCACTAATTCACCCCTCCACTTT.

Notes on this clone: At one boundary the junction diverges from the germline segment, which might be a read error. The chain links TRBV7-7 to TRBJ2-5; perhaps TRBD2 as D (5 bases). CDR3 length: 15 amino acids. Germline V CDR1 and CDR2: SSHAT, FNYEAQ (reference sequence). In DNA, the CDR3 is TGTGCTAGCAGCTTAGCGTCGAGCGGCCAAGAGACCCAGTACTTC. It yields the protein CASSLASSGQETQYF.

The J gene is TRBJ1-1, the V gene TRBV27; D might be TRBD1 (5 bases). CDR1 and CDR2 from the germline V gene are MNHEY and SMNVEV (reference sequence). V dropped 5 bases and J dropped 2 bases, with 12 bases sitting between them. This CDR3 comprises 14 residues. CDR3 in DNA: TGTGCCAGCAGTCCCGGACACCTAAACACTGAAGCTTTCTTT. The encoded protein is CASSPGHLNTEAFF.

The chain employs TRBV7-2 and TRBJ1-6; possibly TRBD1 for D (6 bases). The CDR3 is 16 amino acids. Germline V lookup: CDR1 SGHTA, CDR2 FQGNSA. The germline V and J ends were trimmed by 4 bases and 0 bases, with 10 bases remaining between them. The DNA for the CDR3 is TGTGCCAGCAGCTCCACAGGGCTCTCCTATAATTCACCCCTCCACTTT. Protein sequence: CASSSTGLSYNSPLHF.

V usage is TRBV6-5 and J usage is TRBJ1-3, with D tentatively TRBD1 (5 bases). This CDR3 comprises 15 residues. The V end was cut by 7 bases, the J end by 4 bases, with 17 bases between. Germline V CDR1 and CDR2: MNHEY, SVGAGI. CDR3: CASTLDSPPGNTIYF. CDR3 nucleotides: TGTGCCAGCACTCTAGACAGTCCCCCGGGAAACACCATATATTTT.